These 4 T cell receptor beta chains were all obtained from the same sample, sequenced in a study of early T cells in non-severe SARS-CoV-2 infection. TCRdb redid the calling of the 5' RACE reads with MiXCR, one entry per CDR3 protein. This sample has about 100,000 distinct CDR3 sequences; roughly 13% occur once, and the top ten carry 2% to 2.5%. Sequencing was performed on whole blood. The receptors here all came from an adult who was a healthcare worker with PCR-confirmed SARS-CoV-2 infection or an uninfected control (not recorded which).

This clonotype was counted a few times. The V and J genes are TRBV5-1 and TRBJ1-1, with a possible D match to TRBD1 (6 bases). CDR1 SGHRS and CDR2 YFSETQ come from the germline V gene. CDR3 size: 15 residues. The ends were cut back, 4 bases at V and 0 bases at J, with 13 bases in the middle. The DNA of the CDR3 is TGCGCCAGCAGCAGGGAACAGGGAATGAACACTGAAGCTTTCTTT. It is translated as CASSREQGMNTEAFF.

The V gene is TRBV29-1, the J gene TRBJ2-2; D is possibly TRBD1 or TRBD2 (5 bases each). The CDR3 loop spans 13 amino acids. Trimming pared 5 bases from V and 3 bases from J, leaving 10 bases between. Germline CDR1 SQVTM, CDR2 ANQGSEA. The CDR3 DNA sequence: TGCAGCGTTAGGGACGGTGACACCGGGGAGCTGTTTTTT. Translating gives CSVRDGDTGELFF.

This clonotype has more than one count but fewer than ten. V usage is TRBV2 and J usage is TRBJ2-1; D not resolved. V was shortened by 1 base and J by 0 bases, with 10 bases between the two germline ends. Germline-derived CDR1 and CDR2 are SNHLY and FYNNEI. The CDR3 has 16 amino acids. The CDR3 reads CASSEEIPSSYNEQFF. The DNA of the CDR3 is TGTGCCAGCAGTGAAGAAATCCCGAGCTCCTACAATGAGCAGTTCTTC.

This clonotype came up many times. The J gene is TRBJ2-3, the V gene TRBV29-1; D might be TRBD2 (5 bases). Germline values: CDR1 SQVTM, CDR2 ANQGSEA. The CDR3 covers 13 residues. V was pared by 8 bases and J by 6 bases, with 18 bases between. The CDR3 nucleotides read TGCAGCTTTCCGGACCGGGAACTGGATACGCAGTATTTT. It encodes CSFPDRELDTQYF.